A single sample gave rise to the 6 T cell receptor beta chains below, sequenced in a study of pediatric ulcerative colitis. During colonoscopy, one to two rectal pinch biopsies were collected. Clones were read by immunoSEQ multiplex PCR, and TCRdb kept only the in-frame ones, dropping some. Seen here are tens of thousands of clones, 65% to 80% observed once, and the top ten hold roughly 8.6%. The sample was gut tissue. Receptors originate from a boy aged 5-17 years with severe ulcerative colitis.

The CDR3 sequence: CASSQDPWGSGNTIYF. The CDR3 region has the DNA TGCGCCAGCAGCCAAGACCCCTGGGGCTCTGGAAACACCATATATTTT. The rearrangement uses TRBV4-1 and TRBJ1-3, with unresolved D. CDR1 and CDR2 (germline): MGHRA, YSYEKL. V lost 0 bases to trimming and J lost 0 bases, with 9 bases between them. The CDR3 covers 16 residues.

This clone was recorded a few times. This chain links TRBV28 with TRBJ1-6, with a weak D call TRBD1 (6 bases). The germline V gene encodes CDR1 MDHEN and CDR2 SYDVKM. V lost 6 bases and J 8 bases, leaving 14 bases between the germline ends. CDR3 length: 14 residues. CDR3 loop: CASRGEGVYSPLHF. CDR3 nucleotides: TGTGCCAGCAGGGGCGAGGGGGTTTATTCACCCCTCCACTTT. The full variable domain, with the rest looked up from reference TRBV28 and TRBJ1-6, is DVKVTQSSRYLVKRTGEKVFLECVQDMDHENMFWYRQDPGLGLRLIYFSYDVKMKEKGDIPEGYSVSREKKERFSLILESASTNQTSMYLCASRGEGVYSPLHFGNGTRLTVT.

The rearrangement uses TRBV6-1 and TRBJ1-3; D remains ambiguous. The CDR3 runs 13 residues. V was shortened by 0 bases and J by 4 bases, with 4 bases between the two germline ends. Germline-derived CDR1 and CDR2 are MNHNS and SASEGT. As DNA, the CDR3 is TGTGCCAGCAGTGAAGCAACCGGAAACACCATATATTTT. It yields the protein CASSEATGNTIYF.

This chain links TRBV9 with TRBJ2-2; TRBD2 matches 7 bases. This CDR3 has 14 amino acids. With 3 bases clipped from V and 3 bases from J, the junction kept 2 bases outside the gene matches. Germline V gene sequence: CDR1 SGDLS, CDR2 YYNGEE. The CDR3 sequence is CASSDAGDTGELFF. In DNA, the CDR3 is TGTGCCAGCAGCGATGCGGGGGACACCGGGGAGCTGTTTTTT.

This clone was seen only a few times. The chain combines TRBV10-1 with TRBJ1-5, with no clear D. The CDR3 length is 12 residues. Germline CDR1 reads WNHNN; CDR2 reads SYGVQD (reference sequence). V lost 6 bases, J lost 6 bases, and 9 bases lay in between. The chain's CDR3 is CASSSGGQPQHF. DNA of the CDR3: TGCGCCAGCAGCTCGGGTGGTCAGCCCCAGCATTTT.

This clone was counted a single time. The J gene is TRBJ1-4, the V gene TRBV5-1, with unresolved D. From germline, CDR1 is SGHRS and CDR2 YFSETQ. V was cut by 2 bases and J by 0 bases, with 5 bases left in between. The CDR3 extends over 14 amino acids. The DNA of the CDR3 is TGCGCCAGCAGCTTTACCGCAACTAATGAAAAACTGTTTTTT. Its protein product is CASSFTATNEKLFF.